The 8 T cell receptor beta chains listed next were all sequenced from one sample in a study of beta chain features in type 1 diabetes. The isolated RNA, all of it, was reverse transcribed, so expressed TCRB transcripts were what got sequenced. TCRdb keeps only in-frame clones here, not all; method: immunoSEQ multiplex PCR. Counted here are some 45,000 clones, about 51% occurring once; the ten biggest clones make up 2.1%. The sequencing input was Tregs from blood. These receptors were collected from a woman in her late teens or twenties in good health.

The J gene is TRBJ2-7, the V gene TRBV28; 8 nucleotides match TRBD1. The CDR3 loop spans 15 amino acids. V lost 6 bases, J lost 3 bases, and 10 bases stayed unmatched. Germline-derived CDR1 and CDR2 are MDHEN and SYDVKM. The CDR3 bases are TGTGCCAGCAGAACCTTGTCGGACAGGGACTACGAGCAGTACTTC. This sequence encodes CASRTLSDRDYEQYF.

This clone was seen only a few times. This chain connects TRBV29-1 to TRBJ2-4; TRBD2 matches at 10 bases. The CDR3 is 17 residues long. J gave up 0 bases and V 6 bases, and 11 bases lay outside the gene matches. The V gene's germline CDR1 is SQVTM and CDR2 ANQGSEA. CDR3 DNA: TGCAGCGTCGGTATAGCGGGAGGTGGACTAGCCAAAAACATTCAGTACTTC. Its translation: CSVGIAGGGLAKNIQYF. The full variable domain, its missing parts supplied by reference TRBV29-1 and TRBJ2-4, is SAVISQKPSRDICQRGTSLTIQCQVDSQVTMMFWYRQQPGQSLTLIATANQGSEATYESGFVIDKFPISRPNLTFSTLTVSNMSPEDSSIYLCSVGIAGGGLAKNIQYFGAGTRLSVL.

This chain links TRBV7-2 with TRBJ2-3; TRBD2 matches 13 bases. The CDR3 is 19 amino acids. Germline values: CDR1 SGHTA, CDR2 FQGNSA. V shed 4 bases and J 0 bases; nucleotides not matched to a gene: 10. DNA for the CDR3: TGTGCCAGCAGCTCAGGACTAGCGGGAGTAGGTTCAAGCACAGATACGCAGTATTTT. The encoded protein is CASSSGLAGVGSSTDTQYF.

J is TRBJ1-1 and V is TRBV18, with D possibly matching TRBD1 (6 bases). CDR1 is KGHSH, CDR2 LQKENI, per germline. The CDR3 consists of 15 residues. The germline V and J ends were trimmed by 3 bases and 2 bases, with 13 bases remaining between them. The CDR3 coding sequence is TGTGCCAGCTCACCCCCGGAGACAGGAAACACTGAAGCTTTCTTT. This translates into CASSPPETGNTEAFF.

In its sample, this clone was seen a few times. V gene TRBV7-9 combines with J gene TRBJ1-1, with D unclear. The CDR3 loop spans 14 amino acids. Trimming cost V 3 bases and J 4 bases, with 12 bases left between them. Germline V gene sequence: CDR1 SEHNR, CDR2 FQNEAQ (reference sequence). CDR3 in DNA: TGTGCCAGCAGCTTTGAGGGCGACGGCACTGAAGCTTTCTTT. Protein sequence: CASSFEGDGTEAFF. The complete variable domain, with remaining parts taken from reference TRBV7-9 and TRBJ1-1, reads DTGVSQNPRHKITKRGQNVTFRCDPISEHNRLYWYRQTLGQGPEFLTYFQNEAQLEKSRLLSDRFSAERPKGSFSTLEIQRTEQGDSAMYLCASSFEGDGTEAFFGQGTRLTVV.

V gene TRBV6-5 combines with J gene TRBJ2-7; D is unclear. The CDR3 contains 14 residues. From germline, CDR1 is MNHEY and CDR2 SVGAGI. V lost 3 bases and J lost 3, with 12 bases in between. As DNA, the CDR3 is TGTGCCAGCAGTTATGGCCTGAATCGCTACGAGCAGTACTTC. Translating it yields CASSYGLNRYEQYF.

This chain joins TRBV7-3 and TRBJ2-5; 9 nucleotides align to TRBD2. The CDR3 is 14 residues long. Trimming took 5 bases from V and 5 from J; bases not matched to a gene: 6. Germline assignment: CDR1 SGHTA and CDR2 FQGTGA. The CDR3 sequence: CASSPSGAAETQYF. The CDR3 region has the DNA TGTGCCAGCAGCCCTAGCGGGGCGGCGGAGACCCAGTACTTC.

The chain has TRBV19 and TRBJ2-5; D might be TRBD1 (6 bases). Trimming cost V 6 bases and J 5 bases, with 10 bases left between them. The germline CDR1 and CDR2 sequences are LNHDA and SQIVND (reference sequence). The CDR3 runs to 12 residues. CDR3 nucleotide sequence: TGTGCCAGTAGGGGGGCACACGAGACCCAGTACTTC. Protein product: CASRGAHETQYF. Drawing the rest from reference TRBV19 and TRBJ2-5, the complete variable domain is DGGITQSPKYLFRKEGQNVTLSCEQNLNHDAMYWYRQDPGQGLRLIYYSQIVNDFQKGDIAEGYSVSREKKESFPLTVTSAQKNPTAFYLCASRGAHETQYFGPGTRLLVL.